The 27 T cell receptor beta chains listed next were all sequenced from one sample in a study of OX40 agonist ivuxolimab in advanced cancers. Here immunoSEQ multiplex PCR was the method, and the copy in TCRdb shows in-frame clones only, minus some. The profile shows around 40,000 clones, approximately 86% of them singletons. Here the sequenced sample was CD4+ or CD8+ T cells sorted from blood, taken in a trial of the OX40 agonist ivuxolimab. These receptors all come from an adult with an advanced solid tumor such as melanoma, head and neck, liver or kidney cancer.

V is TRBV6-4 and J is TRBJ1-5; D gene uncertain. The CDR3 has 12 amino acids. CDR1 is MRHNA, CDR2 SNTAGT, per germline. Trimming took 7 bases from V and 2 from J, leaving 6 bases between them. CDR3 in amino acids: CASTRGNQPQHF. The CDR3 nucleotides read TGTGCCAGCACGAGGGGCAATCAGCCCCAGCATTTT.

The chain carries TRBV13 and TRBJ1-2; the match to TRBD1 covers 8 bases. CDR3 length equals 16 residues. The germline V gene encodes CDR1 PRHDT and CDR2 FYEKMQ (reference sequence). Unmatched junction bases numbered 9, after V lost 3 bases and J lost 3 bases. The CDR3 nucleotides read TGTGCCAGCAGCTTTACGGTGCAGGGGGCAGACTATGGCTACACCTTC. It encodes CASSFTVQGADYGYTF.

V is TRBV4-3 and J is TRBJ2-1; TRBD2 matches 9 bases. The germline CDR1 and CDR2 sequences are LGHNA and YSLEER. Trimming removed 4 bases from V and 2 bases from J; junction bases left unmatched: 15. This CDR3 has 19 residues. CDR3 amino acids: CASSPLEGSGRRPYNEQFF. The CDR3 DNA follows: TGCGCCAGCAGCCCCCTGGAGGGAAGCGGGAGGCGTCCCTACAATGAGCAGTTCTTC.

A few counts support this clone. V is TRBV10-3 and J is TRBJ1-1, with D maybe TRBD1 (6 bases). The V end was cut by 11 bases, the J end by 0 bases, with 13 bases between. Germline CDR1 is ENHRY and CDR2 is SYGVKD. This CDR3 comprises 13 residues. In nucleotides, the CDR3 is TGTGCCGCAGCAGGGGAATTGAACACTGAAGCTTTCTTT. Amino acid sequence: CAAAGELNTEAFF.

V gene TRBV28 combines with J gene TRBJ2-7; the D gene is possibly TRBD2 (5 bases). This CDR3 contains 13 residues. The germline V gene has CDR1 MDHEN and CDR2 SYDVKM. With 5 bases removed from V and 0 bases from J, the gap between germline ends came to 8 bases. DNA for the CDR3: TGTGCCAGCAGTCTAGCCCTCTCCTACGAGCAGTACTTC. It encodes CASSLALSYEQYF.

The rearrangement joins TRBV11-2 to TRBJ2-7, with D maybe TRBD2 (5 bases). V was cut by 4 bases and J by 4 bases, with 11 bases left in between. Germline CDR1 reads SGHAT; CDR2 reads FQNNGV. The CDR3 totals 13 residues. CDR3 in DNA: TGTGCCAGCAGCTCAGGACTCCCATACGAGCAGTACGTC. This sequence encodes CASSSGLPYEQYV.

The chain carries TRBV27 and TRBJ2-5, with D possibly called TRBD1 or TRBD2 (5 bases each). Germline V gives CDR1 MNHEY, CDR2 SMNVEV (reference sequence). Trimming cost V 3 bases and J 7 bases, with 15 bases left between them. CDR3 size: 14 residues. This CDR3 is CASSFGASGGTQYF. As DNA, the CDR3 is TGTGCCAGCAGTTTCGGGGCCAGTGGGGGGACCCAGTACTTC.

The chain has TRBV9 and TRBJ2-2; 13 bases map to TRBD2. Germline loops: CDR1 SGDLS, CDR2 YYNGEE. V was pared by 4 bases and J by 4 bases, with 10 bases of the junction left unmatched. This CDR3 comprises 18 residues. CDR3 protein: CASSSPTSGRLSTGELFF. CDR3 DNA sequence: TGTGCCAGCAGCTCCCCGACTAGCGGGAGGTTAAGCACCGGGGAGCTGTTTTTT.

This clone occurred once. V is TRBV9 and J is TRBJ2-3; D unresolved. V was clipped by 0 bases and J by 6 bases, with 2 bases between them. The CDR3 has 11 residues. The germline V gene encodes CDR1 SGDLS and CDR2 YYNGEE. In DNA, the CDR3 is TGTGCCAGCAGCGTAGGGGATACGCAGTATTTT. It specifies CASSVGDTQYF.

This clone was picked up one time. The chain links TRBV7-9 to TRBJ2-7; D may be TRBD1 or TRBD2 (5 bases each). The germline V gene has CDR1 SEHNR and CDR2 FQNEAQ (reference sequence). This CDR3 comprises 14 residues. V gave up 5 bases and J gave up 0 bases, with 11 bases separating them. In DNA form, the CDR3 reads TGTGCCAGCAGCAGCCGGGACGGCTCCTACGAGCAGTACGTC. It encodes CASSSRDGSYEQYV.

The CDR3 nucleotides read TGTGCCAGCACTCCCGACAGGTTAAACACTGAAGCTTTCTTT. It specifies CASTPDRLNTEAFF. V gene TRBV27 combines with J gene TRBJ1-1, with D possibly being TRBD1 (6 bases). The germline CDR1 and CDR2 sequences are MNHEY and SMNVEV (reference sequence). CDR3 length equals 14 residues. Trimming left V 7 bases short and J 2 bases short, with 14 bases between.

The chain recombines TRBV7-9 with TRBJ2-5; 7 bases fit TRBD1. Trimming at V came to 5 bases and at J to 3 bases, leaving 3 bases not matched to a gene. The germline gives CDR1 SEHNR, CDR2 FQNEAQ (reference sequence). The CDR3 is made up of 13 amino acids. The CDR3 protein is CASSPTGKETQYF. CDR3 nucleotide sequence: TGTGCCAGCAGCCCGACAGGGAAAGAGACCCAGTACTTC.

The gene calls are TRBV27 and TRBJ2-3; TRBD2 matches 9 bases. The CDR3 spans 15 residues. Trimming cost V 6 bases and J 5 bases; bases outside gene matches: 9. Germline-derived CDR1 and CDR2 are MNHEY and SMNVEV (reference sequence). The CDR3 region is CASRRLAGDQDTQYF. DNA of the CDR3: TGTGCCAGCAGAAGGTTAGCGGGAGATCAAGATACGCAGTATTTT.

The table lists this clone with a count of one. This sequence joins TRBV27 and TRBJ2-7, with D maybe TRBD1 (6 bases). Germline V gene data show CDR1 as MNHEY and CDR2 as SMNVEV (reference sequence). V was cut by 7 bases and J by 3 bases, with 13 bases left in between. CDR3 length: 13 amino acids. In DNA form, the CDR3 reads TGTGCCAGCAAAGTAGGCAGGGGCTACGAGCAGTACTTC. This translates into CASKVGRGYEQYF.

The chain combines TRBV28 with TRBJ1-5; D might be TRBD1 (6 bases). Per germline, CDR1 MDHEN and CDR2 SYDVKM. CDR3 size: 16 residues. V lost 5 bases and J lost 2, with 16 bases in between. CDR3 DNA sequence: TGTGCCAGCAGTACCTGCCACAGGGAAGGCAATCAGCCCCAGCATTTT. It encodes CASSTCHREGNQPQHF. Using reference TRBV28 and TRBJ1-5 for the parts outside the CDR3, the full variable domain is DVKVTQSSRYLVKRTGEKVFLECVQDMDHENMFWYRQDPGLGLRLIYFSYDVKMKEKGDIPEGYSVSREKKERFSLILESASTNQTSMYLCASSTCHREGNQPQHFGDGTRLSIL.

V gene TRBV6-5 combines with J gene TRBJ2-7; weak D call: TRBD2 (5 bases). The length of the CDR3 is 13 residues. V lost 6 bases and J 3 bases, leaving 12 bases between the germline ends. Germline V gene lookup returns CDR1 MNHEY and CDR2 SVGAGI. As DNA, the CDR3 is TGTGCCAGCAGCTCTTCGGGATTCTACGAGCAGTACTTC. It codes for CASSSSGFYEQYF.

This clone was seen a single time. The J gene is TRBJ1-5, the V gene TRBV6-1; TRBD1 might be the D (5 bases). Deletions cut 7 bases from V and 0 bases from J, with 13 bases between. Looked up from germline, CDR1 is MNHNS and CDR2 is SASEGT. This CDR3 region has 15 residues. CDR3 DNA: TGTGCCAGCACGAGGGACCTCGGTAGCAATCAGCCCCAGCATTTT. Its translation: CASTRDLGSNQPQHF.

This clone was seen only a few times. The chain joins TRBV4-1 to TRBJ1-5; D gene ambiguous. Per the germline V gene, CDR1 is MGHRA and CDR2 is YSYEKL. CDR3 length equals 15 residues. The germline V and J ends were trimmed by 4 bases and 0 bases, with 10 bases remaining between them. The CDR3 protein is CASSLKYGSNQPQHF. CDR3 coding DNA: TGCGCCAGCAGCCTCAAGTACGGTAGCAATCAGCCCCAGCATTTT.

This CDR3 is CASSYNPGRQETQYF. The CDR3 DNA reads TGTGCCAGCAGTTACAACCCGGGACGGCAAGAGACCCAGTACTTC. This chain uses TRBV6-5 with TRBJ2-5; D might be TRBD1 or TRBD2, each matching 5 bases. The CDR3 extends over 15 amino acids. CDR1 MNHEY and CDR2 SVGAGI come from the germline V gene. V lost 2 bases to trimming and J lost 2 bases, with 12 bases between them.

The J gene is TRBJ2-3, the V gene TRBV6-6, with D tentatively TRBD1 or TRBD2 (5 bases each). Germline assignment: CDR1 MNHNY and CDR2 SVGAGI (reference sequence). The CDR3 extends over 14 amino acids. V was clipped by 8 bases and J by 6 bases, with 18 bases between them. In nucleotides, the CDR3 is TGTGCCAGCGGGGGAGCATATGAAGTGGATACGCAGTATTTT. It codes for CASGGAYEVDTQYF.

V usage is TRBV4-1 and J usage is TRBJ1-5; D is perhaps TRBD1 (5 bases). Germline CDR1 and CDR2: MGHRA and YSYEKL. With 6 bases removed from V and 3 bases from J, the gap between germline ends came to 21 bases. This CDR3 spans 17 amino acids. CDR3 sequence: CASSRLEGGTFNQPQHF. The CDR3 DNA reads TGCGCCAGCAGTCGACTTGAGGGAGGGACTTTCAATCAGCCCCAGCATTTT.

The chain links TRBV10-3 to TRBJ2-3; 14 nucleotides line up with TRBD2. This CDR3 is built from 16 residues. The germline V gene encodes CDR1 ENHRY and CDR2 SYGVKD. With V trimmed by 4 bases and J by 6 bases, 6 bases remained unmatched. CDR3 region: CAISGTSGGPSDTQYF. The CDR3 nucleotides read TGTGCCATCAGTGGGACTAGCGGGGGGCCGTCGGATACGCAGTATTTT.

The J gene is TRBJ2-1, the V gene TRBV2, with 9 bases aligning to TRBD2. The CDR3 has 15 residues. The V gene's germline CDR1 is SNHLY and CDR2 FYNNEI. J was trimmed by 2 bases and V by 7 bases; bases with no gene match: 6. CDR3 in DNA: TGTGCCAGCACCTGGACTAGCGCAACCTACAATGAGCAGTTCTTC. It codes for CASTWTSATYNEQFF. Filled out from reference TRBV2 and TRBJ2-1, the complete variable domain reads EPEVTQTPSHQVTQMGQEVILRCVPISNHLYFYWYRQILGQKVEFLVSFYNNEISEKSEIFDDQFSVERPDGSNFTLKIRSTKLEDSAMYFCASTWTSATYNEQFFGPGTRLTVL.

V is TRBV2 and J is TRBJ2-1; D is possibly TRBD2 (6 bases). The CDR3 totals 15 residues. CDR1 and CDR2 (germline): SNHLY, FYNNEI. V shed 8 bases and J shed 0 bases, with 14 bases lying between them. The CDR3 nucleotides read TGTGCCAGCGGGGTAGCGGAGACCTCCTACAATGAGCAGTTCTTC. As protein: CASGVAETSYNEQFF. Together with reference TRBV2 and TRBJ2-1, the CDR3 gives the full variable domain: EPEVTQTPSHQVTQMGQEVILRCVPISNHLYFYWYRQILGQKVEFLVSFYNNEISEKSEIFDDQFSVERPDGSNFTLKIRSTKLEDSAMYFCASGVAETSYNEQFFGPGTRLTVL.

In the case of this clone: Its ends do not fully match the called genes, so a read error is possible. The J gene is TRBJ2-7, the V gene TRBV27, with D unresolved. CDR3 length: 11 residues. Germline V CDR1 and CDR2: MNHEY, SMNVEV (reference sequence). The CDR3 nucleotides are TGTGCCAGCAGCTTCTCCGACGAGCAGTACTTC. Translated: CASSFSDEQYF.

This clone was seen once. The rearrangement uses TRBV29-1 and TRBJ2-7; maybe TRBD2 (5 bases). V was cut by 4 bases and J by 3 bases, with 7 bases left in between. Germline V gene lookup returns CDR1 SQVTM and CDR2 ANQGSEA. This CDR3 contains 11 residues. The CDR3: CSVVGLYEQYF. The CDR3 DNA is TGCAGCGTTGTCGGACTCTACGAGCAGTACTTC.

The rearrangement joins TRBV10-3 to TRBJ2-1; D is ambiguous. The V end was cut by 0 bases, the J end by 10 bases, with 7 bases between. The CDR3 totals 12 residues. The germline gives CDR1 ENHRY, CDR2 SYGVKD. CDR3 residues: CAISESTGEQFF. The DNA of the CDR3 is TGTGCCATCAGTGAGTCGACTGGAGAGCAGTTCTTC.